Below, 30 T cell receptor beta chains from the same sample are listed, as sequenced in a study of blood T cell repertoires in COVID-19. Libraries were prepared by immunoSEQ multiplex PCR; TCRdb keeps only in-frame clonotypes and omits some of them. The repertoire consists of 100,000 or so clones, with around 85% occurring once and the leading ten covering roughly 2.6%. The specimen sequenced was PBMCs or T cells enriched from blood (not recorded which). These receptors came from a woman in her forties or fifties who had recovered from COVID-19.

As concerns this clone: Other DNA sequences in this specimen translate into the identical CDR3. The genes are TRBV5-1 and TRBJ2-5; TRBD1 agrees at 7 bases. The junction had 6 bases not matched to a gene; V was cut back by 2 bases and J by 2 bases. This CDR3 has 15 residues. Germline CDR1 and CDR2: SGHRS and YFSETQ. CDR3: CASSLMGQTQETQYF. The CDR3 coding sequence is TGCGCCAGCAGCTTAATGGGACAGACACAAGAGACCCAGTACTTC.

This sequence joins TRBV6-5 and TRBJ2-7; 7 bases align to TRBD1. The J segment lost 2 bases and the V segment lost 4 bases, leaving 5 bases of the junction unmatched. Germline-derived CDR1 and CDR2 are MNHEY and SVGAGI. CDR3 length: 14 amino acids. Written as DNA, the CDR3 is TGTGCCAGCAGTTTCCGGGACAGAACCTACGAGCAGTACTTC. It is translated as CASSFRDRTYEQYF.

This chain links TRBV18 with TRBJ2-6, with 10 nucleotides matching TRBD1. Germline lookup yields CDR1 KGHSH and CDR2 LQKENI. This CDR3 has 13 amino acids. With 6 bases clipped from V and 11 bases from J, the junction kept 4 bases outside the gene matches. The CDR3 protein is CASSHGQGDVLTF. CDR3 DNA: TGTGCCAGCTCCCATGGACAGGGGGACGTCCTGACTTTC.

V is TRBV5-1 and J is TRBJ1-2; TRBD1 is a possible D gene (6 bases). Germline loops: CDR1 SGHRS, CDR2 YFSETQ. V was cut by 0 bases and J by 7 bases, with 19 bases left in between. The CDR3 covers 16 residues. CDR3 coding DNA: TGCGCCAGCAGCTTGGACCTGGACAGCCAACTACGTGGCTACACCTTC. Protein: CASSLDLDSQLRGYTF.

The gene calls are TRBV19 and TRBJ1-5; D not resolved. Trimming left V 4 bases short and J 1 base short, with 8 bases between. The germline V gene encodes CDR1 LNHDA and CDR2 SQIVND (reference sequence). The CDR3 runs to 14 residues. The CDR3 sequence: CASSTAGSNQPQHF. In nucleotides, the CDR3 is TGTGCCAGTAGTACTGCAGGAAGCAATCAGCCCCAGCATTTT.

The V and J genes are TRBV4-1 and TRBJ2-7, with unresolved D. V dropped 4 bases and J dropped 3 bases, with 13 bases sitting between them. CDR1 MGHRA and CDR2 YSYEKL come from the germline V gene. The CDR3 runs to 14 residues. The CDR3 DNA is TGCGCCAGCAGCCGCCCCGGCGGAGTCTACGAGCAGTACTTC. Translation: CASSRPGGVYEQYF.

V usage is TRBV14 and J usage is TRBJ1-5; maybe TRBD1 (5 bases). Germline V lookup: CDR1 SGHDN, CDR2 FVKESK. Trimming stripped 6 bases from V and 0 bases from J, with 24 bases between. The CDR3 runs to 19 residues. CDR3 protein: CASRGGGATHLYSNQPQHF. CDR3 nucleotide sequence: TGTGCCAGCAGGGGGGGAGGGGCCACTCACCTCTATAGCAATCAGCCCCAGCATTTT.

The gene calls are TRBV11-2 and TRBJ2-3, with 7 bases aligning to TRBD2. CDR3 length: 14 amino acids. Germline CDR1 and CDR2: SGHAT and FQNNGV. Germline trimming cut 4 bases from V and 5 bases from J; bases unmatched to any gene: 6. CDR3 region: CASSSRDYRDTQYF. In nucleotides, the CDR3 is TGTGCCAGCAGCTCACGGGACTATCGAGATACGCAGTATTTT.

This clone was counted ten times or more. The rearrangement links TRBV10-1 to TRBJ2-3, with D unresolved. The CDR3 is made up of 11 amino acids. Germline values: CDR1 WNHNN, CDR2 SYGVQD (reference sequence). V was pared by 4 bases and J by 6 bases, with 5 bases between. In nucleotides, the CDR3 is TGCGCCAGCAGTGCCTCCGATACGCAGTATTTT. Encoded protein: CASSASDTQYF.

The gene calls are TRBV5-1 and TRBJ2-1, with 12 bases aligning to TRBD2. Germline V gene sequence: CDR1 SGHRS, CDR2 YFSETQ. CDR3 length: 15 amino acids. The trim removed 4 bases at V and 10 bases at J, leaving 9 bases unmatched. The CDR3 region is CASSRRTSGEGEQFF. As DNA, the CDR3 is TGCGCCAGCAGCCGAAGGACTAGCGGGGAGGGAGAGCAGTTCTTC.

This rearrangement joins TRBV20-1 to TRBJ2-1, with D hard to call. CDR1 DFQATT and CDR2 SNEGSKA come from the germline V gene (reference sequence). The CDR3 runs 10 residues. Trimming shortened V by 6 bases and J by 7 bases, and 7 bases separated the two germline ends. The CDR3, as DNA: TGCAGTGCCCAAGCTAATGAGCAGTTCTTC. Its protein is CSAQANEQFF.

The chain joins TRBV2 to TRBJ1-1, with D unresolved. This CDR3 spans 12 amino acids. CDR1 and CDR2 (germline): SNHLY, FYNNEI. V was shortened by 4 bases and J by 6 bases, with 9 bases between the two germline ends. The CDR3 sequence: CASSGERSEAFF. CDR3 sequence (DNA): TGTGCCAGCAGTGGGGAGCGTTCTGAAGCTTTCTTT. Filled out from reference TRBV2 and TRBJ1-1, the complete variable domain reads EPEVTQTPSHQVTQMGQEVILRCVPISNHLYFYWYRQILGQKVEFLVSFYNNEISEKSEIFDDQFSVERPDGSNFTLKIRSTKLEDSAMYFCASSGERSEAFFGQGTRLTVV.

The genes are TRBV5-1 and TRBJ2-2; D unclear. CDR1 SGHRS and CDR2 YFSETQ come from the germline V gene. Deletions cut 5 bases from V and 1 base from J, with 12 bases between. This CDR3 has 15 amino acids. In nucleotides, the CDR3 is TGCGCCAGCAGTACAGATCGACAGAACACCGGGGAGCTGTTTTTT. It encodes CASSTDRQNTGELFF. Full variable domain (missing parts from reference TRBV5-1 and TRBJ2-2): KAGVTQTPRYLIKTRGQQVTLSCSPISGHRSVSWYQQTPGQGLQFLFEYFSETQRNKGNFPGRFSGRQFSNSRSEMNVSTLELGDSALYLCASSTDRQNTGELFFGEGSRLTVL.

V gene TRBV5-1 combines with J gene TRBJ2-3, with 13 bases aligning to TRBD2. The junction had 3 bases not matched to a gene; V was cut back by 3 bases and J by 2 bases. CDR1 is SGHRS, CDR2 YFSETQ, per germline. This CDR3 is built from 16 residues. The CDR3 DNA is TGCGCCAGCAGCTCCGGACTAGCGGGGGACACAGATACGCAGTATTTT. The encoded protein is CASSSGLAGDTDTQYF. The whole variable domain, remainder taken from reference TRBV5-1 and TRBJ2-3, is KAGVTQTPRYLIKTRGQQVTLSCSPISGHRSVSWYQQTPGQGLQFLFEYFSETQRNKGNFPGRFSGRQFSNSRSEMNVSTLELGDSALYLCASSSGLAGDTDTQYFGPGTRLTVL.

The chain employs TRBV4-1 and TRBJ1-2; 7 bases agree with TRBD1. Germline V lookup: CDR1 MGHRA, CDR2 YSYEKL. Germline trimming cut 1 base from V and 0 bases from J; bases unmatched to any gene: 2. This CDR3 is 15 amino acids long. As DNA, the CDR3 is TGCGCCAGCAGCCAAGGGACAGGTTCTAACTATGGCTACACCTTC. Encoded protein: CASSQGTGSNYGYTF.

This chain links TRBV28 with TRBJ2-2; D might be TRBD2 (6 bases). With 7 bases removed from V and 4 bases from J, the gap between germline ends came to 16 bases. In germline, CDR1 is MDHEN, CDR2 SYDVKM. The CDR3 is 15 amino acids. The CDR3 protein is CASITPSGGTGELFF. The CDR3 DNA sequence: TGTGCCAGCATCACCCCCTCCGGGGGCACCGGGGAGCTGTTTTTT. Complete variable domain (other parts from reference TRBV28 and TRBJ2-2): DVKVTQSSRYLVKRTGEKVFLECVQDMDHENMFWYRQDPGLGLRLIYFSYDVKMKEKGDIPEGYSVSREKKERFSLILESASTNQTSMYLCASITPSGGTGELFFGEGSRLTVL.

This rearrangement joins TRBV6-5 to TRBJ1-2; TRBD1 matches 9 bases. The CDR3 has 13 residues. V gave up 6 bases and J gave up 5 bases; unmatched junction bases: 4. CDR1 is MNHEY, CDR2 SVGAGI, per germline. The CDR3 DNA reads as TGTGCCAGCAGGGGGACAGGGTGGTATGGCTACACCTTC. Its translation is CASRGTGWYGYTF.

J is TRBJ1-5 and V is TRBV12-3 or TRBV12-4, with D hard to call. There are 13 residues in the CDR3. V dropped 3 bases and J dropped 9 bases, with 12 bases sitting between them. CDR3 bases: TGTGCCAGCAGTTTTGAGGGAATGGGGCCCCAGCATTTT. Its translation is CASSFEGMGPQHF.

The chain has TRBV4-1 and TRBJ2-3; 10 nucleotides match TRBD2. Germline V gene sequence: CDR1 MGHRA, CDR2 YSYEKL. The ends lost 0 bases at V and 1 base at J; junction bases unmatched: 10. The CDR3 totals 19 residues. In nucleotides, the CDR3 is TGCGCCAGCAGCCAAGAGAGCGGGGGGGCTTTTTCGGGCACAGATACGCAGTATTTT. The encoded protein is CASSQESGGAFSGTDTQYF.

The chain couples TRBV24-1 to TRBJ2-1; D gene unclear. Germline CDR1 and CDR2: KGHDR and SFDVKD. V was trimmed by 3 bases and J by 7 bases, leaving 18 bases between them. The CDR3 loop spans 16 amino acids. The CDR3 protein is CATSDRPGTVENEQFF. The CDR3 DNA reads TGTGCCACCAGTGATCGACCGGGTACCGTCGAGAATGAGCAGTTCTTC.

This chain uses TRBV5-6 with TRBJ1-5, with unresolved D. Germline V CDR1 and CDR2: SGHDT, YYEEEE. V dropped 4 bases and J dropped 2 bases, with 10 bases sitting between them. The CDR3 loop spans 14 amino acids. The CDR3 bases are TGTGCCAGCAGCCTAACCGGGGGCAATCAGCCCCAGCATTTT. Residues: CASSLTGGNQPQHF. The variable domain in full, completed from reference TRBV5-6 and TRBJ1-5, reads DAGVTQSPTHLIKTRGQQVTLRCSPKSGHDTVSWYQQALGQGPQFIFQYYEEEERQRGNFPDRFSGHQFPNYSSELNVNALLLGDSALYLCASSLTGGNQPQHFGDGTRLSIL.

The chain recombines TRBV29-1 with TRBJ2-7, with TRBD2 matching over 11 bases. The germline CDR1 and CDR2 sequences are SQVTM and ANQGSEA. With 4 bases clipped from V and 3 bases from J, the junction kept 8 bases outside the gene matches. The CDR3 runs to 15 residues. This CDR3 reads CSVGSLAGGIYEQYF. The CDR3 DNA reads TGCAGCGTTGGGTCCCTAGCGGGAGGTATCTACGAGCAGTACTTC.

The rearrangement joins TRBV28 to TRBJ2-7; TRBD1 matches at 7 bases. Germline assignment: CDR1 MDHEN and CDR2 SYDVKM. The ends lost 5 bases at V and 7 bases at J; junction bases unmatched: 2. The CDR3 totals 11 residues. CDR3 in amino acids: CASSLQGEQYF. In nucleotides, the CDR3 is TGTGCCAGCAGTCTACAGGGGGAGCAGTACTTC.

The chain uses TRBV6-6 and TRBJ1-2, with a weak D call TRBD1 (5 bases). Germline CDR1 is MNHNY and CDR2 is SVGAGI (reference sequence). The CDR3 runs 13 residues. Trimming pared 3 bases from V and 1 base from J, leaving 6 bases between. CDR3 nucleotide sequence: TGTGCCAGCAGTTATCAGGGTAACTATGGCTACACCTTC. Translating it yields CASSYQGNYGYTF.

The genes are TRBV7-8 and TRBJ1-5; a possible D gene is TRBD1 (6 bases). The germline V gene encodes CDR1 SGHVS and CDR2 FQNEAQ. V lost 0 bases to trimming and J lost 0 bases, with 12 bases between them. CDR3 length: 17 amino acids. The CDR3 region is CASSLAWTDYSNQPQHF. The CDR3 DNA sequence: TGTGCCAGCAGCTTAGCCTGGACAGATTATAGCAATCAGCCCCAGCATTTT.

V and J are TRBV5-6 and TRBJ2-1; D not resolved. This CDR3 contains 13 residues. Germline V gene lookup returns CDR1 SGHDT and CDR2 YYEEEE. Deletions cut 1 base from V and 7 bases from J, with 9 bases between. The CDR3 DNA sequence: TGTGCCAGCAGCTTGTTAGAAATGAATGAGCAGTTCTTC. Translated, it gives CASSLLEMNEQFF.

The V call is TRBV27, the J call TRBJ1-2; D is unresolved. Germline loops: CDR1 MNHEY, CDR2 SMNVEV (reference sequence). This CDR3 contains 14 residues. With 5 bases removed from V and 6 bases from J, the gap between germline ends came to 16 bases. The CDR3: CASSTLSLSNGYTF. The CDR3 region has the DNA TGTGCCAGCAGTACCCTTTCTTTGAGTAATGGCTACACCTTC.

The V gene is TRBV28, the J gene TRBJ2-2; the match to TRBD1 covers 9 bases. The CDR3 sequence is 13 residues long. The germline V gene has CDR1 MDHEN and CDR2 SYDVKM. The trim removed 8 bases at V and 6 bases at J, leaving 4 bases unmatched. For the CDR3, the DNA is TGTGCCAGCTGGACAGGGGCATCCGGGGAGCTGTTTTTT. As protein: CASWTGASGELFF.

The V call is TRBV27, the J call TRBJ2-7; D may be TRBD1 (5 bases). V shed 7 bases and J shed 6 bases, with 7 bases lying between them. The CDR3 loop spans 10 amino acids. Germline loops: CDR1 MNHEY, CDR2 SMNVEV (reference sequence). The CDR3 here is CASKGVEQYF. CDR3 coding DNA: TGTGCCAGCAAAGGGGTCGAGCAGTACTTC.

The chain uses TRBV19 and TRBJ1-2; D is uncertain. Germline V gene lookup returns CDR1 LNHDA and CDR2 SQIVND (reference sequence). The CDR3 contains 13 residues. V was shortened by 7 bases and J by 7 bases, with 16 bases between the two germline ends. CDR3 nucleotide sequence: TGTGCCAGTACTCCGAGCGGACGGGGTGGCTACACCTTC. It is translated as CASTPSGRGGYTF.